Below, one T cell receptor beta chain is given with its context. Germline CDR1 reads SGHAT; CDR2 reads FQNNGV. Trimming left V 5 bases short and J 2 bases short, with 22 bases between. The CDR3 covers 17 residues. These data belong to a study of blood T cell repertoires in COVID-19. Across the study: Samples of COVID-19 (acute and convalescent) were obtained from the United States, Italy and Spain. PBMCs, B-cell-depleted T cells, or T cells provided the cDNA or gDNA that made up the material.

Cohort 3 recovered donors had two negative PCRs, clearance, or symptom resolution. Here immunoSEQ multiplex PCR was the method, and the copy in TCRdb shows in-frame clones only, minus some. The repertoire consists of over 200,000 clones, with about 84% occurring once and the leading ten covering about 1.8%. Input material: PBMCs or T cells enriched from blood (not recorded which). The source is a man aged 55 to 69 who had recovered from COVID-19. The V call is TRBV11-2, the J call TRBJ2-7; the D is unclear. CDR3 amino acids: CASSARRSSRDPYEQYF. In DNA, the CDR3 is TGTGCCAGCAGCGCCCGTAGGAGCTCACGCGACCCCTACGAGCAGTACTTC.